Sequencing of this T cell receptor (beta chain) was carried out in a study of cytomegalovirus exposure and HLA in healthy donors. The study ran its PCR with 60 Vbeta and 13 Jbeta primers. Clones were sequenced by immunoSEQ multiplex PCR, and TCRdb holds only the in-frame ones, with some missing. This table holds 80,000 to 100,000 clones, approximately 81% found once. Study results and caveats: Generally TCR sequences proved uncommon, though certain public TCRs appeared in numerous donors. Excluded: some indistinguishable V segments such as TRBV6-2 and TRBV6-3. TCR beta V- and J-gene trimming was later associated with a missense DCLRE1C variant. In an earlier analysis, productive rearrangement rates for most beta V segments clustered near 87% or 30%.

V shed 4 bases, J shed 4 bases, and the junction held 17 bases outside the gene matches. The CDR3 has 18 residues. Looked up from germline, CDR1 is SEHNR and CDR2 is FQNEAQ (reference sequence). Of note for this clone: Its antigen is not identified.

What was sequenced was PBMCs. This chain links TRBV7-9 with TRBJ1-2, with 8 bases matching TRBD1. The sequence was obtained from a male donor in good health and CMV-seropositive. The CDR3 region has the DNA TGTGCCAGCAGCTCCCCCCCCGGACAGGGCGGGGGTTCCTATGGCTACACCTTC. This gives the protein CASSSPPGQGGGSYGYTF.